These 5 T cell receptor beta chains were all obtained from the same sample, sequenced in a study of CXCR3-negative and CXCR3-positive naive CD8 T cells. For these TCRs, the target antigens are not known. General study findings and limits: TRB CDR3s of CXCR3-positive naive cells were more hydrophobic than those of CXCR3-negative naive cells.

The libraries of TRB cDNA were prepared using 5' RACE with UMI labels. TCRdb reanalyzed the 5' RACE reads, giving one entry per CDR3 protein sequence and no DNA. This sample contains 130,000 or so distinct CDR3 sequences. Material for sequencing was naive CXCR3+ CD8+ T cells from blood. Subset defined: CD45RO-CCR7+CD27+CD95- naive CD8+ T cells expressing CXCR3 (TNR3+). Receptors were obtained from a human donor in good health. Some clones in this sample may be carry-over from other donors' samples.

V is TRBV18 and J is TRBJ2-5. Germline V gene data show CDR1 as KGHSH and CDR2 as LQKENI. The CDR3 covers 13 residues. CDR3 residues: CTSSPPAEETQYF.

This sequence joins TRBV7-9 and TRBJ1-1; TCRdb lists TRBD1, though no DNA is available to test this call. CDR1 and CDR2 from the germline V gene are SEHNR and FQNEAQ (reference sequence). This CDR3 region has 17 residues. The chain's CDR3 is CASSLPPGAGVNTEAFF.

The chain carries TRBV29-1 and TRBJ2-7; absent DNA, TCRdb's TRBD1 call cannot be checked. The CDR3 runs to 15 residues. Germline V gene sequence: CDR1 SQVTM, CDR2 ANQGSEA. CDR3 region: CSVEDEGPLGYEQYF.

The rearrangement uses TRBV4-2 and TRBJ1-1. The CDR3 has 12 residues. Per germline, CDR1 LGHNA and CDR2 YNFKEQ. The CDR3 loop reads CASSHDGPEAFF.

V usage is TRBV4-1 and J usage is TRBJ2-7. The CDR3 extends over 15 amino acids. CDR1 is MGHRA and CDR2 is YSYEKL in the germline V gene. The CDR3 protein is CASSQDPAASYEQYF.